These 25 T cell receptor beta chains originate from one sample sequenced in a study of T-cell reconstitution after alpha-beta-depleted transplantation in children. Using unique molecular identifiers, the investigators prepared the TCRbeta library. A single record per CDR3 protein comes from TCRdb applying MiXCR to the PCR reads. Of 85,000 to 120,000 distinct CDR3 sequences in the sample, approximately 6% were seen once. Sequences were derived from PBMCs, mostly from graft donor cells, sampled 60 days after TCRalphabeta/CD19-depleted stem cell transplant. The receptors originated from a female patient aged 2-15 years who had a stem cell transplant for Fanconi anemia, so the T cells may come from the graft donor.

This clonotype was observed a handful of times. The gene calls are TRBV7-6 and TRBJ2-5, with a possible D match to TRBD2 (6 bases). The V gene lost 1 base and the J gene lost 1 base, with 10 bases spanning the gap. This CDR3 comprises 15 residues. Germline loops: CDR1 SGHVS, CDR2 FNYEAQ. The CDR3 DNA reads as TGTGCCAGCAGCTTAGGCGGGGTAATCCAAGAGACCCAGTACTTC. This gives the protein CASSLGGVIQETQYF.

V gene TRBV3-1 combines with J gene TRBJ2-5; D uncertain. Germline lookup yields CDR1 LGHDT and CDR2 YNNKEL (reference sequence). The CDR3 totals 12 residues. V dropped 1 base and J dropped 6 bases, with 6 bases sitting between them. For the CDR3, the DNA is TGTGCCAGCAGCCAAGTTGGCAAGACCCAGTACTTC. It specifies CASSQVGKTQYF.

Many counts were recorded for this clonotype. The rearrangement uses TRBV5-1 and TRBJ2-7; D gene ambiguous. The V gene's germline CDR1 is SGHRS and CDR2 YFSETQ. With 3 bases removed from V and 2 bases from J, the gap between germline ends came to 9 bases. The length of the CDR3 is 13 residues. As DNA, the CDR3 is TGCGCCAGCAGCTGGTCCGCAGCCTACGAGCAGTACTTC. It encodes CASSWSAAYEQYF.

This clonotype was picked up many times. The germline gene is not matched at one end of the junction; a read error may be the cause. The chain couples TRBV3-1 to TRBJ2-7; unclear D gene. This CDR3 is 12 amino acids long. Germline V CDR1 and CDR2: LGHDT, YNNKEL (reference sequence). This CDR3 is CASSQGIYQQYF. Written as DNA, the CDR3 is TGTGCCAGCAGCCAGGGAATCTACCAGCAGTACTTC.

The sample holds many counts of this clonotype. The J gene is TRBJ2-2, the V gene TRBV9; TRBD2 matches at 7 bases. The V segment lost 0 bases and the J segment 5 bases; nucleotides outside the gene matches: 4. Germline loops: CDR1 SGDLS, CDR2 YYNGEE. CDR3 length: 15 amino acids. For the CDR3, the DNA is TGTGCCAGCAGCGTAGCGGGAGGTGTGACCGGGGAGCTGTTTTTT. This codes for CASSVAGGVTGELFF.

The chain carries TRBV5-1 and TRBJ2-1; 9 bases align to TRBD1. V lost 0 bases and J lost 6; bases outside the gene matches: 16. The length of the CDR3 is 19 residues. From germline, CDR1 is SGHRS and CDR2 YFSETQ. For the CDR3, the DNA is TGCGCCAGCAGCTTGGCCCTAGAAGTCTGGGGGACAGGGTTCAATGAGCAGTTCTTC. Translated: CASSLALEVWGTGFNEQFF.

This clonotype showed up just a few times. The V call is TRBV18, the J call TRBJ2-5; 7 positions match TRBD2. The CDR3 extends over 14 amino acids. Germline V CDR1 and CDR2: KGHSH, LQKENI. V was clipped by 3 bases and J by 1 base; unmatched bases: 2. The CDR3 coding sequence is TGTGCCAGCTCACCTAGCGGGTCCCAAGAGACCCAGTACTTC. This codes for CASSPSGSQETQYF.

There are many counts of this clonotype. The rearrangement links TRBV11-2 to TRBJ2-1, with 8 bases identical to TRBD2. Germline V gives CDR1 SGHAT, CDR2 FQNNGV. The CDR3 has 17 amino acids. Germline trimming cut 4 bases from V and 4 bases from J; bases unmatched to any gene: 12. In DNA, the CDR3 is TGTGCCAGCAGCTCGAACCCGGGACTAGATATATACAATGAGCAGTTCTTC. As protein: CASSSNPGLDIYNEQFF.

This clonotype appeared many times. This chain uses TRBV7-7 with TRBJ2-5; unclear D gene. The CDR3 length is 15 residues. V lost 1 base and J lost 3, with 12 bases in between. Germline CDR1 and CDR2: SSHAT and FNYEAQ (reference sequence). The CDR3 DNA reads TGTGCCAGCAGCTTAGTATTTGGGCCGGAAGAGACCCAGTACTTC. It encodes CASSLVFGPEETQYF.

The chain has TRBV5-1 and TRBJ2-2; 10 nucleotides agree with TRBD2. J lost 0 bases, V lost 0 bases, and 5 bases had no gene match. The CDR3 length is 18 residues. Germline loops: CDR1 SGHRS, CDR2 YFSETQ. In DNA, the CDR3 is TGCGCCAGCAGCTTGGTCCTAGCGGGAGCCTCGAACACCGGGGAGCTGTTTTTT. Translating it yields CASSLVLAGASNTGELFF.

The rearrangement uses TRBV11-2 and TRBJ2-5; 8 positions match TRBD2. The V and J ends lost 1 base and 5 bases, in that order; junction bases with no gene match: 3. CDR1 SGHAT and CDR2 FQNNGV come from the germline V gene. This CDR3 is built from 14 residues. The CDR3, as DNA: TGTGCCAGCAGCTTAGCGGGGGGGGTGGAGACCCAGTACTTC. This encodes CASSLAGGVETQYF.

Ten or more counts support this clonotype. The V gene is TRBV29-1, the J gene TRBJ2-7; D gene unclear. Germline V gives CDR1 SQVTM, CDR2 ANQGSEA. This CDR3 is 11 amino acids long. V lost 2 bases, J lost 0 bases, and 2 bases lay in between. Here the CDR3 reads CSVEHSYEQYF. CDR3 coding DNA: TGCAGCGTTGAACACTCCTACGAGCAGTACTTC.

This clonotype showed up many times. The rearrangement links TRBV2 to TRBJ2-1, with 8 nucleotides matching TRBD2. V shed 6 bases and J 4 bases; nucleotides not matched to a gene: 5. Germline V CDR1 and CDR2: SNHLY, FYNNEI. This CDR3 has 14 residues. CDR3 sequence: CASRLRGEYNEQFF. In DNA, the CDR3 is TGTGCCAGCAGGTTGCGGGGGGAATACAATGAGCAGTTCTTC. The whole variable domain, remainder taken from reference TRBV2 and TRBJ2-1, is EPEVTQTPSHQVTQMGQEVILRCVPISNHLYFYWYRQILGQKVEFLVSFYNNEISEKSEIFDDQFSVERPDGSNFTLKIRSTKLEDSAMYFCASRLRGEYNEQFFGPGTRLTVL.

There are many counts of this clonotype. V and J are TRBV4-2 and TRBJ2-1; D is ambiguous. The CDR3 spans 16 residues. The V end lost 0 bases, the J end lost 1 base, and 10 bases lay between the germline ends. The germline gives CDR1 LGHNA, CDR2 YNFKEQ. CDR3 residues: CASSQDGWISYNEQFF. The CDR3 coding sequence is TGTGCCAGCAGCCAAGATGGTTGGATTTCCTACAATGAGCAGTTCTTC.

This clonotype was seen more than once but under ten times. This chain joins TRBV5-1 and TRBJ2-1; D may match TRBD1 or TRBD2 (5 bases each). Germline V lookup: CDR1 SGHRS, CDR2 YFSETQ. This CDR3 is built from 12 residues. V was pared by 8 bases and J by 8 bases, with 14 bases between. DNA for the CDR3: TGCGCCAGTAGTGGGGGTAGTGATGAGCAGTTCTTC. Protein: CASSGGSDEQFF. The full variable domain, in which reference TRBV5-1 and TRBJ2-1 provide the parts outside the CDR3, is KAGVTQTPRYLIKTRGQQVTLSCSPISGHRSVSWYQQTPGQGLQFLFEYFSETQRNKGNFPGRFSGRQFSNSRSEMNVSTLELGDSALYLCASSGGSDEQFFGPGTRLTVL.

This clonotype was counted a few times. V usage is TRBV5-1 and J usage is TRBJ2-5; perhaps TRBD1 as D (5 bases). The germline V gene has CDR1 SGHRS and CDR2 YFSETQ. The V gene lost 1 base and the J gene lost 2 bases, with 9 bases spanning the gap. This CDR3 region has 14 residues. DNA for the CDR3: TGCGCCAGCAGCTTGAAGGGGCAACAAGAGACCCAGTACTTC. Residues: CASSLKGQQETQYF.

This clonotype has a handful of counts. This chain uses TRBV7-3 with TRBJ2-3; no clear D. The V and J ends lost 1 base and 3 bases respectively, with 14 bases between them. Germline V gene data show CDR1 as SGHTA and CDR2 as FQGTGA. The length of the CDR3 is 16 residues. Here the CDR3 DNA reads TGTGCCAGCAGCTTAAAGCTAGTTGTGAGTACAGATACGCAGTATTTT. Translation: CASSLKLVVSTDTQYF.

The sample holds many counts of this clonotype. The chain recombines TRBV16 with TRBJ2-1; TRBD1 might be the D (6 bases). The CDR3 sequence is 11 residues long. Looked up from germline, CDR1 is KGHSY and CDR2 is FQNENV. The germline V and J ends were trimmed by 4 bases and 14 bases, with 12 bases remaining between them. The CDR3 region is CASSRGQSEFF. The CDR3 bases are TGTGCCAGCAGCCGAGGACAGTCTGAGTTCTTC.

The chain joins TRBV5-1 to TRBJ2-1, with D maybe TRBD2 (6 bases). Trimming removed 4 bases at V and 0 bases at J, with 11 bases between. The CDR3 is made up of 15 amino acids. Germline CDR1 and CDR2: SGHRS and YFSETQ. The CDR3 region is CASSRDGSSYNEQFF. The CDR3 DNA reads as TGCGCCAGCAGCCGGGACGGGAGCTCCTACAATGAGCAGTTCTTC.

This clonotype showed up many times. J is TRBJ2-2 and V is TRBV9; D may correspond to TRBD1 or TRBD2 (5 bases each). V lost 0 bases, J lost 0 bases, and 9 bases lay in between. The length of the CDR3 is 16 residues. The germline CDR1 and CDR2 sequences are SGDLS and YYNGEE. The CDR3 nucleotides are TGTGCCAGCAGCGTAGAAGTGGGGGCGAACACCGGGGAGCTGTTTTTT. This gives the protein CASSVEVGANTGELFF. The full variable domain, with the rest looked up from reference TRBV9 and TRBJ2-2, is DSGVTQTPKHLITATGQRVTLRCSPRSGDLSVYWYQQSLDQGLQFLIQYYNGEERAKGNILERFSAQQFPDLHSELNLSSLELGDSALYFCASSVEVGANTGELFFGEGSRLTVL.

This clonotype occurred many times. The genes are TRBV5-5 and TRBJ2-1, with D perhaps assigned TRBD1 or TRBD2 (6 bases each). V dropped 4 bases and J dropped 4 bases, with 12 bases sitting between them. Germline assignment: CDR1 SGHKS and CDR2 YYEKEE (reference sequence). The CDR3 loop spans 14 amino acids. The CDR3, as DNA: TGTGCCAGCAGCAAGGAGGGGGTTTACAATGAGCAGTTCTTC. Translation: CASSKEGVYNEQFF.

This clonotype showed up many times. The chain couples TRBV20-1 to TRBJ1-1; no reliable D call. Per the germline V gene, CDR1 is DFQATT and CDR2 is SNEGSKA (reference sequence). This CDR3 region has 11 residues. Trimming cost V 6 bases and J 1 base, with 6 bases left between them. The CDR3 nucleotides read TGCAGTGCCCAGAGGAACACTGAAGCTTTCTTT. Translating it yields CSAQRNTEAFF.

This clonotype showed up many times. CDR3 sequence reads: CASSYLLRGAGSDEQFF. As DNA, the CDR3 is TGTGCCAGCAGTTACCTCCTCAGGGGGGCCGGTAGCGATGAGCAGTTCTTC. The chain carries TRBV6-5 and TRBJ2-1; TRBD1 might be the D (7 bases). CDR1 and CDR2 from the germline V gene are MNHEY and SVGAGI. CDR3 size: 17 residues. V lost 2 bases to trimming and J lost 8 bases, with 22 bases between them.

This clonotype has a count of ten or more. The chain is built from TRBV7-3 and TRBJ2-1, with a tentative D call TRBD2 (6 bases). This CDR3 has 15 amino acids. Germline CDR1 and CDR2: SGHTA and FQGTGA. Trimming removed 1 base at V and 3 bases at J, with 10 bases between. CDR3 loop: CASSLMGGGYNEQFF. CDR3 DNA sequence: TGTGCCAGCAGCTTAATGGGGGGAGGCTACAATGAGCAGTTCTTC.

The table lists this clonotype with many counts. The CDR3 protein is CSAGQVYNEQFF. The CDR3 coding sequence is TGCAGCGCGGGACAGGTCTACAATGAGCAGTTCTTC. The chain employs TRBV29-1 and TRBJ2-1; 8 positions match TRBD1. This CDR3 is 12 amino acids long. In germline, CDR1 is SQVTM, CDR2 ANQGSEA. V shed 7 bases and J 3 bases; nucleotides not matched to a gene: 2.